This T cell receptor (beta chain) was documented in a study of blood T cells in healthy people across ages. Broader study findings: Diversity was higher, and naive CD4+ cells more numerous, in long-lived donors than in aged donors.

A second PCR of roughly 7 to 11 cycles used a sample-barcoded 5' primer and a J-beta primer mix. TCRdb reprocessed the 5' RACE reads with MiXCR, giving one entry per CDR3 protein. The data show 1.5 million to 2 million distinct CDR3 sequences, with roughly 27% seen just once and 7.7% held by the top ten. This CDR3 has 18 amino acids. Regarding this clonotype: Its antigen is not known.

Sample: blood. The source of this sequence is a woman younger than 45 in good health. The V call is TRBV21-1, the J call TRBJ1-1; the table calls TRBD1, which could not be checked here. TRBV21-1 is marked as a pseudogene. The CDR3 coding sequence is TGTGCCAGCAGCAAAAAAGGGGGCCGCAGTTGCAGGGGCTCTGAAGCTTTCTTT. Protein sequence: CASSKKGGRSCRGSEAFF.